A selection of T cell receptor beta chains follows, all from one sample in a study of cytomegalovirus exposure and HLA in healthy donors. Some clones are missing from TCRdb's copy, which holds only in-frame ones; the method was immunoSEQ multiplex PCR. The sample contains over 80,000 clones, approximately 72% of which appear only once. The sample was PBMCs. Receptor source: a female donor in good health and CMV-seropositive. Both conserved end residues are part of each CDR3. D genes are given only for firm matches. Clone size is stated in some rows and not others, as once, few, many or a class when expanded.

D gene	V gene	clone size	J gene	CDR3 protein	CDR3 DNA
NA	TRBV11-2	NA	TRBJ1-5	CASSLVGGNYQPQHF	TGTGCCAGCAGCTTAGTAGGGGGAAACTATCAGCCCCAGCATTTT
NA	TRBV10-1	NA	TRBJ2-5	CASSNSFEETQYF	TGCGCCAGCAGTAACAGCTTCGAAGAGACCCAGTACTTC
NA	TRBV30	NA	TRBJ1-2	CAWSVGQVNGYTF	TGTGCCTGGAGTGTTGGTCAGGTGAATGGCTACACCTTC
TRBD1	TRBV4-3	NA	TRBJ1-6	CASSQATGGRSPLHF	TGCGCCAGCAGCCAAGCCACAGGGGGCCGTTCACCCCTCCACTTT
TRBD2	TRBV7-7	once	TRBJ2-3	CASSLGTSGSANTDTQYF	TGTGCTAGCAGCTTAGGTACTAGCGGGAGCGCAAACACAGATACGCAGTATTTT
NA	TRBV10-3	NA	TRBJ1-2	CAISESWGLREDYGYTF	TGTGCCATCAGTGAGTCGTGGGGTCTCAGGGAAGACTATGGCTACACCTTC
NA	TRBV4-2	NA	TRBJ1-2	CASSQDFGRGHGYTF	TGTGCCAGCAGCCAAGATTTCGGCAGGGGACATGGCTACACCTTC
TRBD2	TRBV29-1	NA	TRBJ2-1	CRGAGESNEQFF	TGCAGGGGAGCGGGAGAGAGTAATGAGCAGTTCTTC
TRBD1	TRBV6-6	few	TRBJ1-1	CASSTSWTGGNTEAFF	TGTGCCAGCAGTACGAGCTGGACAGGGGGGAATACTGAAGCTTTCTTT
TRBD2	TRBV7-2	few	TRBJ2-3	CASSERGALFDTQYF	TGTGCCAGCAGCGAGCGGGGGGCGCTATTTGATACGCAGTATTTT
NA	TRBV6-5	NA	TRBJ1-4	CASSRTATNEKLFF	TGTGCCAGCAGCCGAACTGCAACTAATGAAAAACTGTTTTTT
TRBD2	TRBV7-8	NA	TRBJ2-7	CASSLVASGYEQYF	TGTGCCAGCAGCTTAGTTGCTAGCGGCTACGAGCAGTACTTC
NA	TRBV19	NA	TRBJ1-1	CASSTRGTAQAFF	TGTGCCAGTAGTACCCGGGGGACTGCCCAAGCTTTCTTT
TRBD2	TRBV15	NA	TRBJ2-7	CATSSASGAYEQYF	TGTGCCACCAGCTCGGCTAGCGGGGCCTACGAGCAGTACTTC
NA	TRBV15	few	TRBJ1-5	CATSSTGNSNQPQHF	TGTGCCACCAGCAGCACGGGGAATAGCAATCAGCCCCAGCATTTT
TRBD1	TRBV28	NA	TRBJ1-4	CASSLPYRDRGEKLFF	TGTGCCAGCAGTCTACCTTACCGGGACAGGGGCGAAAAACTGTTTTTT
TRBD1	TRBV29-1	NA	TRBJ2-6	CSALGTAISGANVLTF	TGCAGCGCTCTCGGGACAGCAATCTCTGGGGCCAACGTCCTGACTTTC
NA	TRBV5-8	few	TRBJ2-7	CASSVWQGNFYEQYF	TGTGCCAGCAGCGTATGGCAGGGGAATTTCTACGAGCAGTACTTC